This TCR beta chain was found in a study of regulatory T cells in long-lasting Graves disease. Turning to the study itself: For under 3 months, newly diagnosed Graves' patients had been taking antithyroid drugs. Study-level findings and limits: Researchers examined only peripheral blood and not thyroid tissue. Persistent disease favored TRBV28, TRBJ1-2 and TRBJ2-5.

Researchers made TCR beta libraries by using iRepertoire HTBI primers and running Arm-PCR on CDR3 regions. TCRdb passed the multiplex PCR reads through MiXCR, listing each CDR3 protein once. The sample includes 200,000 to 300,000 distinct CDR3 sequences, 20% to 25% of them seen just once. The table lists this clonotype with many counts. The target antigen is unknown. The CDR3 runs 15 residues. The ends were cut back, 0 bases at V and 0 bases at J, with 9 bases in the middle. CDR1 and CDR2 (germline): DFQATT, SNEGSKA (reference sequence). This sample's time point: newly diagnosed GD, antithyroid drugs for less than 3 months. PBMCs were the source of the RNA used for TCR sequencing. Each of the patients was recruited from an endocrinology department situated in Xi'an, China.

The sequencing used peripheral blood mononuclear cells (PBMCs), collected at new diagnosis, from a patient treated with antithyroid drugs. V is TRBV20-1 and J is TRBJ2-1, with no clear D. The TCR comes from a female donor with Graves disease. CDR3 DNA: TGCAGTGCTAGAGATCAATGGAACTCCTACAATGAGCAGTTCTTC. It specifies CSARDQWNSYNEQFF.